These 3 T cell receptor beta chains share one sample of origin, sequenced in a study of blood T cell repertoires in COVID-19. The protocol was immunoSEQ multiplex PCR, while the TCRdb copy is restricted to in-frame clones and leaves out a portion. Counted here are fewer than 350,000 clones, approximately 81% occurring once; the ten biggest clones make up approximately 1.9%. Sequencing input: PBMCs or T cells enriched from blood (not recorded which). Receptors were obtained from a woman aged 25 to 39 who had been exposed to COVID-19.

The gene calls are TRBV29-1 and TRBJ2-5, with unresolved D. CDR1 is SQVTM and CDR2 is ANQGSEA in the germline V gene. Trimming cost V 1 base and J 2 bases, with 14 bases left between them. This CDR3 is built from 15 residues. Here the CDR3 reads CSVEGRWSRQETQYF. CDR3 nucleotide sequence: TGCAGCGTTGAAGGAAGGTGGAGCAGACAAGAGACCCAGTACTTC.

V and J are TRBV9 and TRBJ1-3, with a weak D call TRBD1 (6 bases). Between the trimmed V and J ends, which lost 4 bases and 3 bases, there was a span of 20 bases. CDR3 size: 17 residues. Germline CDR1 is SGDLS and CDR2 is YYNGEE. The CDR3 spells CASSSPPGTTVGNTIYF. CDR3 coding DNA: TGTGCCAGCAGCTCTCCACCTGGGACAACGGTTGGAAACACCATATATTTT.

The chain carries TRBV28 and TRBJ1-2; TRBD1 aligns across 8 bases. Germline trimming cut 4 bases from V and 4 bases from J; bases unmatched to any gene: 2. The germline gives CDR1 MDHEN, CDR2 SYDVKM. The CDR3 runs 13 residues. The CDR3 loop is CASSSTGVYGYTF. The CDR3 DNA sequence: TGTGCCAGCAGTTCGACAGGGGTCTATGGCTACACCTTC.